A selection of T cell receptor beta chains follows, all from one sample in a study of shared clonotypes between healthy human individuals. Clones were read by immunoSEQ multiplex PCR, and TCRdb kept only the in-frame ones, dropping some. Of approximately 2,000,000 clones listed, roughly 93% are singletons. Sequences were obtained from naive CD8+ T cells from PBMCs. The source of these receptors is a man younger than 35 in good health. Some clones in this sample may be carry-over from other donors' samples. CDR3s include the opening cysteine and the closing phenylalanine or tryptophan. The D gene is left open where the match is weak. Size tells how often a clone was seen (once, few, many) or the class of an expanded clone, and some rows leave it out.

cdr3_aa: CASSSAPYRGPGQETQYF
cdr3_nt: TGTGCCAGCAGCTCTGCTCCCTACAGGGGGCCGGGTCAAGAGACCCAGTACTTC
clone_size: .
cdr3_length: 18
j_call: TRBJ2-5
d_call: TRBD1
v_call: TRBV28

cdr3_aa: CASSPGDTEAFF
cdr3_nt: TGTGCCAGCAGCCCAGGGGACACTGAAGCTTTCTTT
clone_size: .
cdr3_length: 12
j_call: TRBJ1-1
d_call: .
v_call: TRBV9

cdr3_aa: CASSALQEKLFF
cdr3_nt: TGTGCCAGCAGTGCCCTACAGGAGAAACTGTTTTTT
clone_size: few
cdr3_length: 12
j_call: TRBJ1-4
d_call: .
v_call: TRBV6-5

cdr3_aa: CASRLGGSYEQYF
cdr3_nt: TGTGCCAGCAGACTAGGCGGGTCTTACGAGCAGTACTTC
clone_size: .
cdr3_length: 13
j_call: TRBJ2-7
d_call: .
v_call: TRBV28

cdr3_aa: CASSSTPNNEQFF
cdr3_nt: TGTGCCAGCAGTTCTACACCAAACAATGAGCAGTTCTTC
clone_size: once
cdr3_length: 13
j_call: TRBJ2-1
d_call: .
v_call: TRBV27

cdr3_aa: CASPTDREGDGYTF
cdr3_nt: TGTGCCTCACCCACTGACAGGGAGGGAGACGGCTACACCTTC
clone_size: .
cdr3_length: 14
j_call: TRBJ1-2
d_call: TRBD1
v_call: TRBV30

cdr3_aa: CASSGGSSYEQYF
cdr3_nt: TGTGCCAGCAGCGGGGGATCTTCCTACGAGCAGTACTTC
clone_size: .
cdr3_length: 13
j_call: TRBJ2-7
d_call: .
v_call: TRBV9

cdr3_aa: CASSVGTGTSYEQYF
cdr3_nt: TGTGCCAGCAGCGTCGGGACAGGGACGTCCTACGAGCAGTACTTC
clone_size: .
cdr3_length: 15
j_call: TRBJ2-7
d_call: TRBD1
v_call: TRBV9

cdr3_aa: CAWITTYTGELFF
cdr3_nt: TGTGCCTGGATTACGACGTACACCGGGGAGCTGTTTTTT
clone_size: once
cdr3_length: 13
j_call: TRBJ2-2
d_call: .
v_call: TRBV30

cdr3_aa: CAWRPLGGNEQFF
cdr3_nt: TGTGCCTGGAGGCCCCTGGGGGGCAATGAGCAGTTCTTC
clone_size: .
cdr3_length: 13
j_call: TRBJ2-1
d_call: .
v_call: TRBV30

cdr3_aa: CASSVAQTPGGETQYF
cdr3_nt: TGTGCCAGCAGCGTAGCCCAGACGCCGGGGGGAGAGACCCAGTACTTC
clone_size: .
cdr3_length: 16
j_call: TRBJ2-5
d_call: TRBD2
v_call: TRBV9

cdr3_aa: CASSSMMNTEAFF
cdr3_nt: TGTGCCAGCAGCTCCATGATGAACACTGAAGCTTTCTTT
clone_size: .
cdr3_length: 13
j_call: TRBJ1-1
d_call: .
v_call: TRBV5-6

cdr3_aa: CASSHRGPKGETQYF
cdr3_nt: TGTGCCAGCAGCCATCGGGGGCCCAAGGGGGAGACCCAGTACTTC
clone_size: .
cdr3_length: 15
j_call: TRBJ2-5
d_call: .
v_call: TRBV11-2

cdr3_aa: CSVGVGAKNIQYF
cdr3_nt: TGCAGCGTTGGTGTGGGAGCCAAAAACATTCAGTACTTC
clone_size: .
cdr3_length: 13
j_call: TRBJ2-4
d_call: .
v_call: TRBV29-1

cdr3_aa: CASSLKFREQYF
cdr3_nt: TGTGCCAGCAGTTTAAAGTTTCGCGAGCAGTACTTC
clone_size: .
cdr3_length: 12
j_call: TRBJ2-7
d_call: .
v_call: TRBV27

cdr3_aa: CASSMGTSGNSYNEQFF
cdr3_nt: TGTGCCAGCAGCATGGGGACTAGCGGGAACTCCTACAATGAGCAGTTCTTC
clone_size: .
cdr3_length: 17
j_call: TRBJ2-1
d_call: TRBD2
v_call: TRBV11-1

cdr3_aa: CASTPRWLADPEPQYF
cdr3_nt: TGTGCCAGCACCCCCAGGTGGCTAGCGGACCCAGAGCCCCAGTACTTC
clone_size: .
cdr3_length: 16
j_call: TRBJ2-5
d_call: TRBD2
v_call: TRBV11-2

cdr3_aa: CASSTLTGTYNEQFF
cdr3_nt: TGTGCCAGCAGCACCCTCACCGGGACTTACAATGAGCAGTTCTTC
clone_size: .
cdr3_length: 15
j_call: TRBJ2-1
d_call: .
v_call: TRBV7-9

cdr3_aa: CASSLGRETGPQETQYF
cdr3_nt: TGTGCCAGCAGCTTAGGCCGCGAAACAGGGCCCCAGGAGACCCAGTACTTC
clone_size: .
cdr3_length: 17
j_call: TRBJ2-5
d_call: .
v_call: TRBV7-9

cdr3_aa: CASTSGGGTRYGYTF
cdr3_nt: TGTGCCAGCACCTCTGGGGGGGGTACCCGCTATGGCTACACCTTC
clone_size: .
cdr3_length: 15
j_call: TRBJ1-2
d_call: .
v_call: TRBV7-9

cdr3_aa: CASSSQGGYGNTIYF
cdr3_nt: TGTGCCAGCAGTTCGCAGGGGGGCTACGGAAACACCATATATTTT
clone_size: .
cdr3_length: 15
j_call: TRBJ1-3
d_call: TRBD1
v_call: TRBV6-5

cdr3_aa: CATLRWQFRLKEYGYTF
cdr3_nt: TGTGCCACCCTAAGGTGGCAATTCAGACTAAAGGAGTATGGCTACACCTTC
clone_size: .
cdr3_length: 17
j_call: TRBJ1-2
d_call: .
v_call: TRBV7-9

cdr3_aa: CASSLPQGLAKNIQYF
cdr3_nt: TGTGCCAGCAGCTTACCACAGGGATTAGCCAAAAACATTCAGTACTTC
clone_size: .
cdr3_length: 16
j_call: TRBJ2-4
d_call: .
v_call: TRBV7-9

cdr3_aa: CASSVRPGTDKGMNTGELFF
cdr3_nt: TGTGCCAGCAGCGTTCGACCAGGGACAGATAAAGGGATGAACACCGGGGAGCTGTTTTTT
clone_size: .
cdr3_length: 20
j_call: TRBJ2-2
d_call: TRBD1
v_call: TRBV9

cdr3_aa: CASSPARGASYEQYF
cdr3_nt: TGTGCCAGCAGCCCCGCCCGGGGGGCATCCTACGAGCAGTACTTC
clone_size: .
cdr3_length: 15
j_call: TRBJ2-7
d_call: .
v_call: TRBV11-2

cdr3_aa: CASSQDAGQGAREQYF
cdr3_nt: TGCGCCAGCAGCCAAGATGCGGGACAGGGGGCGCGGGAGCAGTACTTC
clone_size: .
cdr3_length: 16
j_call: TRBJ2-7
d_call: TRBD1
v_call: TRBV4-1

cdr3_aa: CASSPGHLTNTEAFF
cdr3_nt: TGCGCCAGCAGCCCGGGACACCTTACGAACACTGAAGCTTTCTTT
clone_size: .
cdr3_length: 15
j_call: TRBJ1-1
d_call: .
v_call: TRBV4-1

cdr3_aa: CASSEGPHGDEQFF
cdr3_nt: TGTGCCAGCAGTGAAGGCCCCCATGGCGATGAGCAGTTCTTC
clone_size: .
cdr3_length: 14
j_call: TRBJ2-1
d_call: .
v_call: TRBV2

cdr3_aa: CASSARTSGRRDNEQFF
cdr3_nt: TGTGCCAGCAGTGCCCGGACTAGCGGGAGAAGGGACAATGAGCAGTTCTTC
clone_size: .
cdr3_length: 17
j_call: TRBJ2-1
d_call: TRBD2
v_call: TRBV6-1

cdr3_aa: CAWSVAPPGELFF
cdr3_nt: TGTGCCTGGAGTGTAGCCCCCCCCGGGGAGCTGTTTTTT
clone_size: .
cdr3_length: 13
j_call: TRBJ2-2
d_call: .
v_call: TRBV30

cdr3_aa: CASLGVMNTEAFF
cdr3_nt: TGTGCCAGCTTGGGGGTCATGAACACTGAAGCTTTCTTT
clone_size: few
cdr3_length: 13
j_call: TRBJ1-1
d_call: .
v_call: TRBV28

cdr3_aa: CASSYSATGPQETQYF
cdr3_nt: TGTGCCAGCAGTTACTCTGCGACAGGGCCACAAGAGACCCAGTACTTC
clone_size: .
cdr3_length: 16
j_call: TRBJ2-5
d_call: TRBD1
v_call: TRBV6-5

cdr3_aa: CASSQDSWQGNQPQHF
cdr3_nt: TGCGCCAGCAGCCAAGATTCCTGGCAGGGAAATCAGCCCCAGCATTTT
clone_size: .
cdr3_length: 16
j_call: TRBJ1-5
d_call: .
v_call: TRBV4-3

cdr3_aa: CASSSRDSDSYEQYF
cdr3_nt: TGCGCCAGCAGCTCCCGGGACAGTGATTCCTACGAGCAGTACTTC
clone_size: .
cdr3_length: 15
j_call: TRBJ2-7
d_call: TRBD1
v_call: TRBV5-1

cdr3_aa: CASSFRDVDQPQHF
cdr3_nt: TGTGCCAGCAGCTTCAGGGACGTCGATCAGCCCCAGCATTTT
clone_size: .
cdr3_length: 14
j_call: TRBJ1-5
d_call: .
v_call: TRBV7-3

cdr3_aa: CASSHMGLAIGEQYF
cdr3_nt: TGTGCCAGCAGCCACATGGGGCTCGCGATCGGGGAGCAGTACTTC
clone_size: .
cdr3_length: 15
j_call: TRBJ2-7
d_call: .
v_call: TRBV14

cdr3_aa: CASSVGTGIINYGYTF
cdr3_nt: TGTGCCAGCAGCGTAGGGACAGGGATTATAAACTATGGCTACACCTTC
clone_size: .
cdr3_length: 16
j_call: TRBJ1-2
d_call: TRBD1
v_call: TRBV9

cdr3_aa: CSVEYGGYGYTF
cdr3_nt: TGCAGCGTTGAATACGGGGGCTATGGCTACACCTTC
clone_size: .
cdr3_length: 12
j_call: TRBJ1-2
d_call: .
v_call: TRBV29-1

cdr3_aa: CASSLGGTGELFF
cdr3_nt: TGCGCCAGCAGCTTGGGGGGCACCGGGGAGCTGTTTTTT
clone_size: .
cdr3_length: 13
j_call: TRBJ2-2
d_call: .
v_call: TRBV5-1

cdr3_aa: CASSLDRVSYEQYF
cdr3_nt: TGTGCCAGCAGCTTGGACAGGGTCTCCTACGAGCAGTACTTC
clone_size: .
cdr3_length: 14
j_call: TRBJ2-7
d_call: .
v_call: TRBV5-4

cdr3_aa: CASSLYWGLGIIDEQFF
cdr3_nt: TGCGCCAGCAGCCTATACTGGGGACTAGGGATCATAGATGAGCAGTTCTTC
clone_size: .
cdr3_length: 17
j_call: TRBJ2-1
d_call: TRBD2
v_call: TRBV4-3

cdr3_aa: CASSAITGGAPYNEQFF
cdr3_nt: TGTGCCAGCAGTGCCATAACAGGGGGCGCTCCCTACAATGAGCAGTTCTTC
clone_size: .
cdr3_length: 17
j_call: TRBJ2-1
d_call: TRBD1
v_call: TRBV25-1

cdr3_aa: CASSSLAGSTDTQYF
cdr3_nt: TGTGCCAGCAGCTCACTAGCGGGCAGCACAGATACGCAGTATTTT
clone_size: .
cdr3_length: 15
j_call: TRBJ2-3
d_call: TRBD2
v_call: TRBV7-3

cdr3_aa: CASSQDLSVLAGWIETQYF
cdr3_nt: TGCGCCAGCAGCCAAGATTTATCTGTCCTAGCGGGATGGATAGAGACCCAGTACTTC
clone_size: .
cdr3_length: 19
j_call: TRBJ2-5
d_call: TRBD2
v_call: TRBV4-1